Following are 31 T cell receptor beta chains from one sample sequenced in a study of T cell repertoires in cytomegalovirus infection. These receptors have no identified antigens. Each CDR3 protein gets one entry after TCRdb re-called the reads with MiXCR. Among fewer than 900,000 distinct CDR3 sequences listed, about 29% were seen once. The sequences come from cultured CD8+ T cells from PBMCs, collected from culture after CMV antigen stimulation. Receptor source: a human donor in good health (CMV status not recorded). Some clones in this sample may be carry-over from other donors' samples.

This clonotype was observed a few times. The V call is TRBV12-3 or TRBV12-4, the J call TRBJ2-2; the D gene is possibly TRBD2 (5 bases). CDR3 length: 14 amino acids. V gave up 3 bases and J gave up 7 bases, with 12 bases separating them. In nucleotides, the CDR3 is TGTGCCAGCAGTTTTCGGGGAGTTGGCGGGGAGCTGTTTTTT. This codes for CASSFRGVGGELFF.

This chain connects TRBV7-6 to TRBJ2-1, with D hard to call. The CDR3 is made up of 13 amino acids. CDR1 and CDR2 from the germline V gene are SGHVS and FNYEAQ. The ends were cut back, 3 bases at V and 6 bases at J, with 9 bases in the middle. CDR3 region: CASSFGLGNEQFF. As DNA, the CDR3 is TGTGCCAGCAGCTTTGGGTTGGGCAATGAGCAGTTCTTC. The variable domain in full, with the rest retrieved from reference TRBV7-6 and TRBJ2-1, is GAGVSQSPRYKVTKRGQDVALRCDPISGHVSLYWYRQALGQGPEFLTYFNYEAQQDKSGLPNDRFSAERPEGSISTLTIQRTEQRDSAMYRCASSFGLGNEQFFGPGTRLTVL.

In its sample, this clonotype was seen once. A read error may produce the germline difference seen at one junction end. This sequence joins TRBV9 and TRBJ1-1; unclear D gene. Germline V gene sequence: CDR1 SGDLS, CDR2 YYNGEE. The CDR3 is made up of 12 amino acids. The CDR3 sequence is CASSSDPWSFLF. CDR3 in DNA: TGTGCCAGCAGCTCAGACCCGTGGAGCTTTCTCTTT.

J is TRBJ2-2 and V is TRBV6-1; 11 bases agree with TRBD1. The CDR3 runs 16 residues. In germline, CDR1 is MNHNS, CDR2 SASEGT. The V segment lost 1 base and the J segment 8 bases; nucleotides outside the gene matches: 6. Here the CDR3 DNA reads TGTGCCAGCAGTGAAGGGACAGGGGGCTGGAAGGGGGAGCTGTTTTTT. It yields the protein CASSEGTGGWKGELFF.

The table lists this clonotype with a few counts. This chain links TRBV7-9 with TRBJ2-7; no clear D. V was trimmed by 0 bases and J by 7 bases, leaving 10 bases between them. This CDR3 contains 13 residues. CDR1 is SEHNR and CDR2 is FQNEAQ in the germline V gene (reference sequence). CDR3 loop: CASSLAATWEQYF. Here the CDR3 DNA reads TGTGCCAGCAGCTTAGCGGCAACATGGGAGCAGTACTTC.

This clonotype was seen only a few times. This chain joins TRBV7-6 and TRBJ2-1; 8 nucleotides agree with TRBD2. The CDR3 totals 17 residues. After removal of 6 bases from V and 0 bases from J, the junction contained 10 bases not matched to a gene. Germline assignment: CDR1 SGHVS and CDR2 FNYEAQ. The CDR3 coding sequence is TGTGCCAGCAGTTCAGGTCGACGGGGGGGCTCCTACAATGAGCAGTTCTTC. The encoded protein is CASSSGRRGGSYNEQFF.

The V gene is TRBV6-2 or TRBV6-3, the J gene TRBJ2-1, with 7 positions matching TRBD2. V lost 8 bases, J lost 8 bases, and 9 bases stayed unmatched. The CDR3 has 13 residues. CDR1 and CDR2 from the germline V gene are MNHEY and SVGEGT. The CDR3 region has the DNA TGTGCCAGCTTCAACGGGGGGTTGGATGAGCAGTTCTTC. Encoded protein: CASFNGGLDEQFF.

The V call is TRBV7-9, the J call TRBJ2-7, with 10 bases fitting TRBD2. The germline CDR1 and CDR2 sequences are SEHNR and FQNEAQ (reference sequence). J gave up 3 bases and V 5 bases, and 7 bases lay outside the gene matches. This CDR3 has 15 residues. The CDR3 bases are TGTGCCAGCAGCGAAATAGCGGGGGGCCACTACGAGCAGTACGTC. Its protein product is CASSEIAGGHYEQYV.

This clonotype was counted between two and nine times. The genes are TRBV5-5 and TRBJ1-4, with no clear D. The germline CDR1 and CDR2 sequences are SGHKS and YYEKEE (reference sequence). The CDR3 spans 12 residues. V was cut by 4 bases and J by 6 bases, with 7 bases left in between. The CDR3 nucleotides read TGTGCCAGCAGCATTACTTATGAAAAACTGTTTTTT. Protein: CASSITYEKLFF.

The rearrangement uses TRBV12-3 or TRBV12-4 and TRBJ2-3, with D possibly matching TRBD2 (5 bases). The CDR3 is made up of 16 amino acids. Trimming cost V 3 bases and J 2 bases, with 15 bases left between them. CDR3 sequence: CASSLIGNGITDTQYF. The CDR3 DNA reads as TGTGCCAGCAGTTTGATCGGTAACGGGATCACAGATACGCAGTATTTT.

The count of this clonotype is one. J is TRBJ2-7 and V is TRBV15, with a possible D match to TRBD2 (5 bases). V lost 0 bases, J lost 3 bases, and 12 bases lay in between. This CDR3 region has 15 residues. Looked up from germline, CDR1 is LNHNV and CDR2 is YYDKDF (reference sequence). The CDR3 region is CATSRDRGLGYEQYV. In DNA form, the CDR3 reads TGTGCCACCAGCAGAGATCGAGGGCTCGGCTACGAGCAGTACGTC.

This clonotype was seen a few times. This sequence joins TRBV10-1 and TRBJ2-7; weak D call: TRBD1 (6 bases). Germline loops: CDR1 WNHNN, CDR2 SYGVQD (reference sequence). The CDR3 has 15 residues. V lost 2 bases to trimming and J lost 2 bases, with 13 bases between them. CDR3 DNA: TGCGCCAGCAGTGAGCCCACAGGGAATCCCTACGAGCAGTACTTC. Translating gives CASSEPTGNPYEQYF.

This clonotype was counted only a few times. DNA of the CDR3: TGTGCCAGCAGTGAATTCCGTCCTAGCGGGGGGGCCCAGGAGACCCAGTACTTC. Protein product: CASSEFRPSGGAQETQYF. V gene TRBV6-1 combines with J gene TRBJ2-5; 12 bases map to TRBD2. V lost 2 bases, J lost 5 bases, and 12 bases stayed unmatched. Germline CDR1 reads MNHNS; CDR2 reads SASEGT. This CDR3 is 18 amino acids long.

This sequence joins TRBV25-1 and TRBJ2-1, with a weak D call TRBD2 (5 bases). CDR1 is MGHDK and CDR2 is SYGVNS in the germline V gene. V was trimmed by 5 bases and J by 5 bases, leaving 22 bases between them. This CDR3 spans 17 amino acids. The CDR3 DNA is TGTGCCAGCAGTACGACCGGCGTCCGAGCGGCTAACAATGAGCAGTTCTTC. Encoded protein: CASSTTGVRAANNEQFF.

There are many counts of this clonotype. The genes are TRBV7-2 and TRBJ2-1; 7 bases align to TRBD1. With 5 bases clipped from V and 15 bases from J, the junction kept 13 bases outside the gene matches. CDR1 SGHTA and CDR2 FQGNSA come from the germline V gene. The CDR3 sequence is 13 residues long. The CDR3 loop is CASSLGPGQPLFF. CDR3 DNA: TGTGCCAGCAGCCTAGGCCCGGGACAGCCTTTGTTCTTC.

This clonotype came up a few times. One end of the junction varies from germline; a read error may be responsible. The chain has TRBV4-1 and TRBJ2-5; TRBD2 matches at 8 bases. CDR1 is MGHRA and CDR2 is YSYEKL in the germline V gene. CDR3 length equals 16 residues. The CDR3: CASSPWRGAEEETQYF. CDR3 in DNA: TGTGCCAGCAGCCCTTGGCGGGGGGCGGAGGAAGAGACCCAGTACTTC.

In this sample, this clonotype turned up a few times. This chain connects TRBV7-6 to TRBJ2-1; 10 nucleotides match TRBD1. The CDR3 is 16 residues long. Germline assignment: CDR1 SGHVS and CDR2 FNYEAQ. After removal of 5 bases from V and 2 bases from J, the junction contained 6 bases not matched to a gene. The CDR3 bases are TGTGCCAGCAGCCGGAGACAGGGGGCCACCTACAATGAGCAGTTCTTC. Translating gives CASSRRQGATYNEQFF.

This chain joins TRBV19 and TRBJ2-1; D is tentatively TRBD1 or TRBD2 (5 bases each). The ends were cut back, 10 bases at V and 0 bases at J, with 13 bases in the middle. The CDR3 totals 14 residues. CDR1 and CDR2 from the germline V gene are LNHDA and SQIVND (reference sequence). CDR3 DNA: TGTGCCACCTCTCCAGGGAGCTCCTACAATGAGCAGTTCTTC. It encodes CATSPGSSYNEQFF.

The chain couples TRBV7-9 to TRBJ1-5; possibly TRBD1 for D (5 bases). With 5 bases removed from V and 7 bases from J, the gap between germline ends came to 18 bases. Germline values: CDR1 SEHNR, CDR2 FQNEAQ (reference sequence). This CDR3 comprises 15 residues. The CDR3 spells CASSPYYQGGQPQHF. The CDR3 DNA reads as TGTGCCAGCAGCCCATATTATCAGGGTGGACAGCCCCAGCATTTT.

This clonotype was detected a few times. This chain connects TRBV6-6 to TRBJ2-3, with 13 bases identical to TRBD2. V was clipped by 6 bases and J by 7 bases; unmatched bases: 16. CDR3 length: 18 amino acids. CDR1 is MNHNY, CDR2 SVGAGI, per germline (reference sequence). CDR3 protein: CASRPILAGGTSSNTQYF. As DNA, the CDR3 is TGTGCCAGCAGGCCCATACTAGCGGGGGGGACATCGTCAAATACGCAGTATTTT.

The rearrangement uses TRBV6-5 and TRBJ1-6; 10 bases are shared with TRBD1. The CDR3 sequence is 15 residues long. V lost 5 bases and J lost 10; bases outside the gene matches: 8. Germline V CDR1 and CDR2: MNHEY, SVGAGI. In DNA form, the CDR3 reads TGTGCCAGCAGTCCGCTTGACAGGGGGCAATCACCCCTCCACTTT. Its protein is CASSPLDRGQSPLHF.

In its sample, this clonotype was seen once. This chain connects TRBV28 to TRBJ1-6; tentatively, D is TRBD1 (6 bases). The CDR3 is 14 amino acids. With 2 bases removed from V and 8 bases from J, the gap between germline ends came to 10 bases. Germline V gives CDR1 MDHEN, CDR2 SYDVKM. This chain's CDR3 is CASSLGGWDSPLHF. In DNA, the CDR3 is TGTGCCAGCAGTTTAGGGGGCTGGGATTCACCCCTCCACTTT.

CDR3 DNA sequence: TGCAGTGCCTCCCTAGGACTCACCTCTAGCACAGATACGCAGTATTTT. Amino acids: CSASLGLTSSTDTQYF. The rearrangement links TRBV20-1 to TRBJ2-3; D might be TRBD2 (5 bases). CDR1 and CDR2 from the germline V gene are DFQATT and SNEGSKA (reference sequence). Trimming cost V 6 bases and J 0 bases, with 19 bases left between them. The CDR3 is 16 residues long.

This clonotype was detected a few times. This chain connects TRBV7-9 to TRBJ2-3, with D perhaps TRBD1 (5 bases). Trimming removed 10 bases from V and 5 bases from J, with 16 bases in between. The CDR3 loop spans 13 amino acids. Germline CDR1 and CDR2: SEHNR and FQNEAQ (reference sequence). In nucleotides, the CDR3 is TGTGCCATCAACTCAGGGTCGGAAGATACGCAGTATTTT. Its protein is CAINSGSEDTQYF. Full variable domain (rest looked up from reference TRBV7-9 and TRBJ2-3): DTGVSQNPRHKITKRGQNVTFRCDPISEHNRLYWYRQTLGQGPEFLTYFQNEAQLEKSRLLSDRFSAERPKGSFSTLEIQRTEQGDSAMYLCAINSGSEDTQYFGPGTRLTVL.

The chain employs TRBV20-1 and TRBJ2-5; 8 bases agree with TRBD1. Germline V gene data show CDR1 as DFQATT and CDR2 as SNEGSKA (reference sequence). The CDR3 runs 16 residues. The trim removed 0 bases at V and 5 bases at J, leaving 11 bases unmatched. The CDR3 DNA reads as TGCAGTGCTAGAGATCGCGGACAGGGCCCTTGGGAGACCCAGTACTTC. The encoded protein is CSARDRGQGPWETQYF.

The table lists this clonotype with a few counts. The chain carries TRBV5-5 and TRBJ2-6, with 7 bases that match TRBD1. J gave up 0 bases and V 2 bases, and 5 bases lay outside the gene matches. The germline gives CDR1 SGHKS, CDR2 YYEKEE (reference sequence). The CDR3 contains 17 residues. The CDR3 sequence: CASSFTGEISGANVLTF. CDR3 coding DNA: TGTGCCAGCAGCTTTACAGGGGAGATCTCTGGGGCCAACGTCCTGACTTTC.

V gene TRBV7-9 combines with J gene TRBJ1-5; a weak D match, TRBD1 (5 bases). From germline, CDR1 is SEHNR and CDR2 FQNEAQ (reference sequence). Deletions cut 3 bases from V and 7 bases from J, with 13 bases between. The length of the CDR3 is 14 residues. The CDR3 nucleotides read TGTGCCAGCAGCTTCGGAATCCAGGGACAGCCCCAGCATTTT. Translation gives CASSFGIQGQPQHF.

As DNA, the CDR3 is TGTGCCAGCGGGCCGAGGGACAGGAACTATGGCTACACCTTC. This encodes CASGPRDRNYGYTF. This chain uses TRBV2 with TRBJ1-2; 8 bases are a match to TRBD1. The CDR3 is 14 amino acids. Germline V CDR1 and CDR2: SNHLY, FYNNEI. The V gene end was trimmed by 8 bases and the J gene end by 2 bases; junction bases not matched to a gene: 7.

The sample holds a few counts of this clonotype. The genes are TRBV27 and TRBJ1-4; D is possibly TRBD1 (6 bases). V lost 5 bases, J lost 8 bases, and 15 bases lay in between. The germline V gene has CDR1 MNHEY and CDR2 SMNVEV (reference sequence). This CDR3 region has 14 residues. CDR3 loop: CASSLQGWGEKLFF. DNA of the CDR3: TGTGCCAGCAGTCTACAGGGTTGGGGAGAAAAACTGTTTTTT.

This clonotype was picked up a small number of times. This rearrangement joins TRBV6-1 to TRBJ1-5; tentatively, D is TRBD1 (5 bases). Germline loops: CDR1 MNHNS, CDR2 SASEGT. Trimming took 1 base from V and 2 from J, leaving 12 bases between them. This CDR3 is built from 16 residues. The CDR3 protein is CASSEDRLRGNQPQHF. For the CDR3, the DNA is TGTGCCAGCAGTGAAGACAGGCTCCGGGGCAATCAGCCCCAGCATTTT.

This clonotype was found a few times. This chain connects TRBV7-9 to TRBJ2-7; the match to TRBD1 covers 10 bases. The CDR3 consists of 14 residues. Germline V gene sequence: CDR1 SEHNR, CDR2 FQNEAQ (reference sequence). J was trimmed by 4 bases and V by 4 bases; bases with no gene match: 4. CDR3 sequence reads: CASSSTGQGYEQYF. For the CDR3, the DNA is TGTGCCAGCAGCTCCACGGGACAGGGGTACGAGCAGTACTTC. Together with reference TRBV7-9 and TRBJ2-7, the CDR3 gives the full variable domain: DTGVSQNPRHKITKRGQNVTFRCDPISEHNRLYWYRQTLGQGPEFLTYFQNEAQLEKSRLLSDRFSAERPKGSFSTLEIQRTEQGDSAMYLCASSSTGQGYEQYFGPGTRLTVT.